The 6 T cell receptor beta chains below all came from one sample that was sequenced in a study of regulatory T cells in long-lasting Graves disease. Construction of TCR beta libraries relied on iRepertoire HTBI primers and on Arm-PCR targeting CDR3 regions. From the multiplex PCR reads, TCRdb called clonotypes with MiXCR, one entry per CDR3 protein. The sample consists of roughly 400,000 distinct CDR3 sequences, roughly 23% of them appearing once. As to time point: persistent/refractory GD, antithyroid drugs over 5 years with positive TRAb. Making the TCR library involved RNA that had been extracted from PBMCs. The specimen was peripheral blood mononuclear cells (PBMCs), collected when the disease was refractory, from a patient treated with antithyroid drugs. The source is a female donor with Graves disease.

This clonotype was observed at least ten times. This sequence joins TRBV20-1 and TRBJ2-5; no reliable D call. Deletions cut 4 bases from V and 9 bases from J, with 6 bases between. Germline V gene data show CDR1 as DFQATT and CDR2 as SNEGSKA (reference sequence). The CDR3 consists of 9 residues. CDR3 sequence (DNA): TGCAGTGCTACTAGGGCCCAGTACTTC. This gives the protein CSATRAQYF.

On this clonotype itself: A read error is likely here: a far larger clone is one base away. The CDR3 loop reads CASGPQQTYTEAFF. CDR3 coding DNA: TGTGCCAGCGGCCCTCAGCAAACCTACACTGAAGCTTTCTTT. This chain joins TRBV27 and TRBJ1-1; D uncertain. In germline, CDR1 is MNHEY, CDR2 SMNVEV (reference sequence). Trimming took off 8 bases at V and 3 bases at J, with 16 bases between the two ends. This CDR3 is built from 14 residues.

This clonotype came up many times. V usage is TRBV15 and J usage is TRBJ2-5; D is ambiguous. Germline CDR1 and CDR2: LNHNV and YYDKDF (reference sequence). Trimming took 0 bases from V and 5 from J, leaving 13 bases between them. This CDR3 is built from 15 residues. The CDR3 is CATSRDPASRETQYF. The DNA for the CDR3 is TGTGCCACCAGCAGAGATCCGGCAAGTCGGGAGACCCAGTACTTC.

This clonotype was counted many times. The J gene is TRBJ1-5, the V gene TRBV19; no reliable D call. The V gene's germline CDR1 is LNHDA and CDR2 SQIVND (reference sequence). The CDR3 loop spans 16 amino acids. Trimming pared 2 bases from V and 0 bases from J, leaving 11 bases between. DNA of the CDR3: TGTGCCAGTAGTATAACAGCCGATTATAGCAATCAGCCCCAGCATTTT. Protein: CASSITADYSNQPQHF.

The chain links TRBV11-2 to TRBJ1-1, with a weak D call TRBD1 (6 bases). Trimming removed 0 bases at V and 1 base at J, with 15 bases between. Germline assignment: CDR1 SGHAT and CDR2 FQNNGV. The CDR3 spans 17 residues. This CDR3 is CASSLDYGKGGNTEAFF. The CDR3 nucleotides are TGTGCCAGCAGCTTAGATTATGGGAAAGGGGGGAACACTGAAGCTTTCTTT.

CDR3 protein: CASSPTDQTYEQYF. The DNA for the CDR3 is TGTGCCAGCAGCCCGACGGACCAGACCTACGAGCAGTACTTC. V usage is TRBV7-2 and J usage is TRBJ2-7, with D unresolved. Trimming pared 5 bases from V and 2 bases from J, leaving 13 bases between. Germline lookup yields CDR1 SGHTA and CDR2 FQGNSA. CDR3 length: 14 residues. Complete variable domain (other parts from reference TRBV7-2 and TRBJ2-7): GAGVSQSPSNKVTEKGKDVELRCDPISGHTALYWYRQSLGQGLEFLIYFQGNSAPDKSGLPSDRFSAERTGGSVSTLTIQRTQQEDSAVYLCASSPTDQTYEQYFGPGTRLTVT.